The 6 T cell receptor beta chains in this list originate from one sample, sequenced in a study of T cells in localized non-small cell lung cancer. Some clones are missing from TCRdb's copy, which holds only in-frame ones; the method was immunoSEQ multiplex PCR. Altogether around 33,000 clones are present, approximately 80% being singletons, with the ten largest covering roughly 17%. The sample in question was peripheral blood, obtained before any cancer treatment. These receptors were taken from a male donor at least 60 years old with stage III squamous cell lung carcinoma.

The CDR3 coding sequence is TGCAGCGTTGTTGCAAGGAGCTCCTACAATGAGCAGTTCTTC. This codes for CSVVARSSYNEQFF. This chain links TRBV29-1 with TRBJ2-1, with D unresolved. Germline CDR1 and CDR2: SQVTM and ANQGSEA. CDR3 length: 14 amino acids. Trimming removed 4 bases from V and 0 bases from J, with 10 bases in between.

This chain joins TRBV9 and TRBJ2-1, with D possibly TRBD2 on 5 matching bases. The germline V gene encodes CDR1 SGDLS and CDR2 YYNGEE. V was trimmed by 3 bases and J by 8 bases, leaving 9 bases between them. This CDR3 has 12 amino acids. DNA for the CDR3: TGTGCCAGCAGCGAACTAGAATATGAGCAGTTCTTC. Translation gives CASSELEYEQFF.

The V gene is TRBV9, the J gene TRBJ2-1; 10 bases are shared with TRBD2. CDR1 SGDLS and CDR2 YYNGEE come from the germline V gene. J lost 2 bases, V lost 3 bases, and 5 bases had no gene match. This CDR3 comprises 16 residues. This chain's CDR3 is CASSGPSGGAYNEQFF. CDR3 coding DNA: TGTGCCAGCAGCGGACCAAGCGGGGGGGCCTACAATGAGCAGTTCTTC.

This clone was observed a few times. The genes are TRBV4-1 and TRBJ2-1, with a tentative D call TRBD2 (5 bases). The V and J ends lost 7 bases and 9 bases respectively, with 19 bases between them. This CDR3 region has 14 residues. Germline lookup yields CDR1 MGHRA and CDR2 YSYEKL. The CDR3 coding sequence is TGCGCCAGCACCTCACTAGGTACCCTCCGTGAGCAGTTCTTC. Translating gives CASTSLGTLREQFF.

As to this clone: This sample includes further DNA sequences coding for the same CDR3. The V call is TRBV25-1, the J call TRBJ1-1; possible D gene TRBD1, 6 bases. This CDR3 region has 15 residues. CDR1 is MGHDK and CDR2 is SYGVNS in the germline V gene. V lost 6 bases and J 1 base, leaving 15 bases between the germline ends. Written as DNA, the CDR3 is TGTGCCAGCAGCGCTCCGACAGGACCGAACACTGAAGCTTTCTTT. Translating gives CASSAPTGPNTEAFF.

This clone was detected only once. The rearrangement joins TRBV6-1 to TRBJ1-5; 8 bases map to TRBD1. The CDR3 loop spans 15 amino acids. The germline gives CDR1 MNHNS, CDR2 SASEGT. J lost 9 bases, V lost 2 bases, and 9 bases had no gene match. Here the CDR3 DNA reads TGTGCCAGCAGTGAAAACAGGGGGAGTGGGTGGCCCCAGCATTTT. Its protein product is CASSENRGSGWPQHF.